This T cell receptor (beta chain) was sequenced for a study of CD8+ T cells in alopecia areata (dated by TCRdb to 2017 to 2018). General notes on the study: The study used high-throughput TCRbeta sequencing to examine T cell clonal expansion in alopecia areata, in both the C3H/HeJ mouse model and human patients. On the human side, TCRbeta sequencing was run on scalp tissue and on sorted CD4+ and CD8+ peripheral blood T cells from healthy controls and from alopecia areata patients with either patchy or totalis/universalis disease. Scalp clonality was compared among normal scalp (n=4), patchy alopecia areata scalp (n=8), and alopecia totalis/universalis scalp (n=8). The RNA source kit depended on sample type: the PAXgene miRNA kit for fixed scalp, the miRNeasy kit for PBMCs, and the RNeasy kit for mouse skin. TCRbeta CDR3 regions were amplified by immunoSEQ multiplex PCR using 35 Vbeta forward and 13 Jbeta reverse primers. General findings and caveats noted by the study authors: Shared TCR sequences between patients were less evident than in mice, which may be partly attributable to HLA diversity in the patient population. Higher clonality and more expanded CD8+ clones were observed in lesional scalp than in normal scalp, particularly in alopecia totalis/universalis, a finding suggestive of antigenic drive. Scalp TCR repertoire analysis is complicated because resident alphabeta T cells in normal human skin are also sequenced, whereas mouse skin is dominated by gammadelta T cells.

V was cut back by 5 bases and J by 0 bases, leaving a gap of 10 bases between them. The CDR3 sequence holds 15 residues, the cysteine and phenylalanine included. Of all the DNA, just the CDR3 is kept, 45 bases in frame from base 1. In the germline V gene (reference sequence), CDR1 corresponds to PRHDT and CDR2 to FYEKMQ. The method behind the library was the immunoSEQ multiplex PCR assay. RNA was extracted from all samples and reverse transcribed into cDNA as template for TCR sequencing. SuperScript III was used for first-strand cDNA synthesis, primed with a 2:1 mix of oligo-dT and random hexamers. A synthetic immune receptor repertoire was used to gauge amplification bias, and whatever bias remained was removed computationally. Under the source paper's analysis protocol: Raw reads were preprocessed to remove errors, and CDR3 was defined according to IMGT conventions as the region from the conserved cysteine to phenylalanine. To get clonality, Shannon entropy was normalized by log2 of the number of productive unique TCRs and the result was subtracted from 1. Whether each scalp clone was CD4 or CD8 was inferred by checking scalp TCRbeta sequences against the CD4 and CD8 repertoires from sorted blood. In TCRdb, the immuneACCESS table is reduced to in-frame sequences with V and J assigned. These tables do not hold every clone; where another copy was compared, an unresolved V gene accounts for under half, and the others remain unexplained. The V and J calls and clone size were taken over from that table, and D and trimming were inferred from the DNA. Across this sample there are over 150,000 clones, with roughly 56% seen only once. Clones ranked in the top ten supply around 5% of the sample.

PBMCs were isolated by density centrifugation and stained for CD3, CD4 and CD8, and CD4+ and CD8+ T cells were sorted on a FACSAria. Scalp biopsies and blood samples were provided by unaffected controls. Concerning this clone itself: Its antigen specificity is not known. No clone much larger than this one lies a single base away; base qualities are absent.

The V and J segments used are TRBV13 and TRBJ1-4; the D gene remains uncertain. The clonotype originates from a human donor in good health. Sequenced: CD8+ T cells sorted from blood. In nucleotide form, the sequence is TGTGCCAGCAGCCTGATGGGCGCAACTAATGAAAAACTGTTTTTT. Protein translation: CASSLMGATNEKLFF.